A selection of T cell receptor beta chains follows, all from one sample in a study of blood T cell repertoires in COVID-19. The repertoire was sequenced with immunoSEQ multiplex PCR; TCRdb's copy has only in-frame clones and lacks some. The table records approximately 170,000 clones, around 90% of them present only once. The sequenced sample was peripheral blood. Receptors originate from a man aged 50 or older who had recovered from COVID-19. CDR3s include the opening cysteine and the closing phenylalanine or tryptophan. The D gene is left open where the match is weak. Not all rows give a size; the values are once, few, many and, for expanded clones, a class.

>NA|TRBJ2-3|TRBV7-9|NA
CASSSFDTQYF
TGTGCCAGCAGCTCCTTTGATACGCAGTATTTT
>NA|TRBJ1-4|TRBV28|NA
CASTLNEKLFF
TGTGCCAGCACCTTAAATGAAAAACTGTTTTTT
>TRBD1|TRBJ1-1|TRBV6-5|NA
CASTPRQGEAFF
TGTGCCAGCACCCCTCGACAGGGAGAAGCTTTCTTT
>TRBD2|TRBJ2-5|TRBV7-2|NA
CASSVSGAQRETQYF
TGTGCCAGCAGTGTTAGCGGGGCTCAGAGGGAGACCCAGTACTTC
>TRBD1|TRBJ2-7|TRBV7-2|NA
CASSGAGGRPYEQYF
TGTGCCAGCAGCGGAGCAGGGGGTAGACCCTACGAGCAGTACTTC
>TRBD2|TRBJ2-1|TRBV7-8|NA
CASSYFSGRPGEQFF
TGTGCCAGCAGCTACTTTAGCGGGAGGCCCGGGGAGCAGTTCTTC
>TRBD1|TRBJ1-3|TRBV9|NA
CASSSYTQGAGGNTIYF
TGTGCCAGCAGCTCCTACACACAGGGGGCGGGTGGAAACACCATATATTTT
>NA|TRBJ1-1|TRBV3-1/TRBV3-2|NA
CASSRQNTEAFF
TGTGCCAGCAGCCGACAGAACACTGAAGCTTTCTTT
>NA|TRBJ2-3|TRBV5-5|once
CASSLTRSTDTQYF
TGTGCCAGCAGCCTCACACGAAGCACAGATACGCAGTATTTT
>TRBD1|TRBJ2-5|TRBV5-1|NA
CASSLAETGGLKTQYF
TGCGCCAGCAGCTTGGCCGAGACAGGGGGCTTAAAGACCCAGTACTTC
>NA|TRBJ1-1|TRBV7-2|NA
CASSLRGGAAFF
TGTGCCAGCAGCTTACGGGGAGGTGCGGCTTTCTTT
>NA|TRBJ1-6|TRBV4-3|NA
CASSQDMGGGNSPLHF
TGCGCCAGCAGCCAAGACATGGGGGGAGGTAATTCACCCCTCCACTTT
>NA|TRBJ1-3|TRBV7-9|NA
CASSPYLDRMKSGNTIYF
TGTGCCAGCAGCCCTTACCTGGACAGAATGAAATCTGGAAACACCATATATTTT
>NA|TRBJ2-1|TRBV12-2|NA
CASRLATTSGRHNEQFF
TGTGCAAGTCGCTTAGCGACGACTAGCGGGAGGCACAATGAGCAGTTCTTC
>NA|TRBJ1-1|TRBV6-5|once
CASSYSSVQMNTEAFF
TGTGCCAGCAGTTACTCCTCAGTACAGATGAACACTGAAGCTTTCTTT
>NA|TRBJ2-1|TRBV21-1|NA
CASTLDHRGDLFF
TGTGCCAGCACCCTAGACCACAGGGGGGATCTGTTCTTC
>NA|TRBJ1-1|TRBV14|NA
CASSQAKAGWSEAFF
TGTGCCAGCAGCCAAGCGAAGGCGGGGTGGTCTGAAGCTTTCTTT
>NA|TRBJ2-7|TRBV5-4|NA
CASSLGAFAVSEQYF
TGTGCCAGCAGCTTGGGAGCTTTTGCGGTTTCCGAGCAGTACTTC
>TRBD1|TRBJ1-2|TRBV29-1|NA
CSVESGRGPDPNYGYTF
TGCAGCGTTGAATCAGGCAGGGGGCCCGATCCAAACTATGGCTACACCTTC
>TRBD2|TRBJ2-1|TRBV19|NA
CASSIGSGRTYNEQFF
TGTGCCAGTAGTATAGGAAGCGGGAGGACCTACAATGAGCAGTTCTTC